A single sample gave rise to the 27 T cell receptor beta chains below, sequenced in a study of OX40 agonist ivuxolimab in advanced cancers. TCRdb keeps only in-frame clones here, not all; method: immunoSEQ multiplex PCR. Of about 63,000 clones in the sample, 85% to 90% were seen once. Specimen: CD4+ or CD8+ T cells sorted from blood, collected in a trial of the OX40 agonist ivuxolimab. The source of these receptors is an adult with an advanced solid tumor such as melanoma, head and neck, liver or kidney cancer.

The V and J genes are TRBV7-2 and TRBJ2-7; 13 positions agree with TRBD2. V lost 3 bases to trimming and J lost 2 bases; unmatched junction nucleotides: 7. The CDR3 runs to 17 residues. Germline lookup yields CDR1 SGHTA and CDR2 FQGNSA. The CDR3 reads CASSFRTSGGSTYEQYF. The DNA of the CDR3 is TGTGCCAGCAGCTTTCGGACTAGCGGGGGTTCTACCTACGAGCAGTACTTC.

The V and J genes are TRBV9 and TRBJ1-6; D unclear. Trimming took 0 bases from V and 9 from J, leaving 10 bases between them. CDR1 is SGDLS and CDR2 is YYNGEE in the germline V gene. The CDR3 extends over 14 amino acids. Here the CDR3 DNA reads TGTGCCAGCAGCGTAGGAGCAGGTTCTTCACCCCTCCACTTT. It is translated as CASSVGAGSSPLHF. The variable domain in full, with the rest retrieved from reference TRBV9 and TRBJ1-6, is DSGVTQTPKHLITATGQRVTLRCSPRSGDLSVYWYQQSLDQGLQFLIQYYNGEERAKGNILERFSAQQFPDLHSELNLSSLELGDSALYFCASSVGAGSSPLHFGNGTRLTVT.

Written as DNA, the CDR3 is TGTGCCAGCAGCCAAGGGCCGGCCACTGAAGCTTTCTTT. Its protein product is CASSQGPATEAFF. The rearrangement joins TRBV5-4 to TRBJ1-1; no clear D gene. CDR3 length: 13 amino acids. V was pared by 4 bases and J by 4 bases, with 11 bases between. CDR1 and CDR2 from the germline V gene are SGHNT and YYREEE (reference sequence).

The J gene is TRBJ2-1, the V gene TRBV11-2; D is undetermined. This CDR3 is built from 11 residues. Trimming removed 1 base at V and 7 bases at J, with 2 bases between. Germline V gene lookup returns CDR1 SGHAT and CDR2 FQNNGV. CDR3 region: CASSLVNEQFF. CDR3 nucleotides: TGTGCCAGCAGCTTAGTTAATGAGCAGTTCTTC. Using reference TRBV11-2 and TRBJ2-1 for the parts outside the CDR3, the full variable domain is EAGVAQSPRYKIIEKRQSVAFWCNPISGHATLYWYQQILGQGPKLLIQFQNNGVVDDSQLPKDRFSAERLKGVDSTLKIQPAKLEDSAVYLCASSLVNEQFFGPGTRLTVL.

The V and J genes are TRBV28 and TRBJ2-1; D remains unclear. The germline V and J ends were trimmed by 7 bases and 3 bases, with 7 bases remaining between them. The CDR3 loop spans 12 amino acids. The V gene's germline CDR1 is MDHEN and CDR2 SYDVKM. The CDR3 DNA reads TGTGCCAGCAATGGCAACTACAATGAGCAGTTCTTC. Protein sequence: CASNGNYNEQFF.

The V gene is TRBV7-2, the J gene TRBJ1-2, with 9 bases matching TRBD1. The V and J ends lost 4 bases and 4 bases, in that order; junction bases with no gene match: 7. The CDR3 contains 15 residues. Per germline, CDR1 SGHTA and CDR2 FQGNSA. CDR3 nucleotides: TGTGCCAGCAGCTCTAGGACAGGGGACCTCTATGGCTACACCTTC. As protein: CASSSRTGDLYGYTF.

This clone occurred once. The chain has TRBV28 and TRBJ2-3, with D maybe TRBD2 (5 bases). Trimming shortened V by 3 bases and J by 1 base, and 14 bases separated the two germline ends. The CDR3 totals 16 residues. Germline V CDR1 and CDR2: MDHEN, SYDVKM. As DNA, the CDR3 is TGTGCCAGCAGTTTTCGGGGAGCAGTTGGCACAGATACGCAGTATTTT. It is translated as CASSFRGAVGTDTQYF.

CDR3 in DNA: TGCGCCAGCAGCTTCGGAGGGACCTCCTACGAGCAGTACTTC. Protein sequence: CASSFGGTSYEQYF. The V and J genes are TRBV5-1 and TRBJ2-5, with D possibly matching TRBD2 (6 bases). The end of the DNA fits TRBJ2-7 better, so the J call may be wrong. CDR1 SGHRS and CDR2 YFSETQ come from the germline V gene. The CDR3 sequence is 14 residues long.

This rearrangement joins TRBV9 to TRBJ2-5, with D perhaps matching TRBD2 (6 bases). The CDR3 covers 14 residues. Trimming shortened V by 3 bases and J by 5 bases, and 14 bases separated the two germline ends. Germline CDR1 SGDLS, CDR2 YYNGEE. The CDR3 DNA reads TGTGCCAGCAGCGGATCCCCCGGGGGTGAGACCCAGTACTTC. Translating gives CASSGSPGGETQYF. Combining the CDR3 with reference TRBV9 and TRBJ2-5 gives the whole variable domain DSGVTQTPKHLITATGQRVTLRCSPRSGDLSVYWYQQSLDQGLQFLIQYYNGEERAKGNILERFSAQQFPDLHSELNLSSLELGDSALYFCASSGSPGGETQYFGPGTRLLVL.

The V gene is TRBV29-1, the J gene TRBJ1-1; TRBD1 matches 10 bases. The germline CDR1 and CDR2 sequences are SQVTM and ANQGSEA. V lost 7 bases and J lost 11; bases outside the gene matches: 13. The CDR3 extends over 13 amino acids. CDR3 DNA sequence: TGCAGCGGGGATACGGACAGGGGGGAATACGCTTTCTTT. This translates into CSGDTDRGEYAFF. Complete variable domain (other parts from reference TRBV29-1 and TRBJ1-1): SAVISQKPSRDICQRGTSLTIQCQVDSQVTMMFWYRQQPGQSLTLIATANQGSEATYESGFVIDKFPISRPNLTFSTLTVSNMSPEDSSIYLCSGDTDRGEYAFFGQGTRLTVV.

Here the CDR3 reads CASSMGTGGTEAFF. In nucleotides, the CDR3 is TGTGCCAGTAGTATGGGGACAGGGGGCACTGAAGCTTTCTTT. V is TRBV19 and J is TRBJ1-1; 11 nucleotides match TRBD1. V shed 3 bases, J shed 4 bases, and the junction held 1 base outside the gene matches. From germline, CDR1 is LNHDA and CDR2 SQIVND (reference sequence). The CDR3 runs 14 residues.

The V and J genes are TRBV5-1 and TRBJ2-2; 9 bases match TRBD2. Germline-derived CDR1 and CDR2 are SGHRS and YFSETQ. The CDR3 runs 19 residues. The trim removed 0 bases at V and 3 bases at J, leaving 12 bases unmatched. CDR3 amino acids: CASSLGISGGLRYTGELFF. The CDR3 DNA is TGCGCCAGCAGCTTGGGGATAAGCGGGGGGCTACGATACACCGGGGAGCTGTTTTTT.

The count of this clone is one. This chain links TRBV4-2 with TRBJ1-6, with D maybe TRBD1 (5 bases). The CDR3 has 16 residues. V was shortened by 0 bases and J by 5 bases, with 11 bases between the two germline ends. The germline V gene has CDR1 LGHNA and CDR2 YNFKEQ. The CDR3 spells CASSQDPGLDNSPLHF. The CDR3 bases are TGTGCCAGCAGCCAAGATCCGGGGCTCGATAATTCACCCCTCCACTTT.

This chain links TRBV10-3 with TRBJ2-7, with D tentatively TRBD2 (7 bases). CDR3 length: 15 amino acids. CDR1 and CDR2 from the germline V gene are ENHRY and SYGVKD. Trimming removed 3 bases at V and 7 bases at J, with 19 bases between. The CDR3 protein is CAISEGGAPLGEQYF. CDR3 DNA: TGTGCCATCAGTGAAGGGGGGGCTCCCCTTGGGGAGCAGTACTTC.

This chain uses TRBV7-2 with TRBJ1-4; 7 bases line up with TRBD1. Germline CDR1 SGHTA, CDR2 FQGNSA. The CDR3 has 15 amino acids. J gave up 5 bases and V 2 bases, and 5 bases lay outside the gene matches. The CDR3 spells CASSLTGEGNEKLFF. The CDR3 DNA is TGTGCCAGCAGCTTAACAGGGGAGGGGAATGAAAAACTGTTTTTT.

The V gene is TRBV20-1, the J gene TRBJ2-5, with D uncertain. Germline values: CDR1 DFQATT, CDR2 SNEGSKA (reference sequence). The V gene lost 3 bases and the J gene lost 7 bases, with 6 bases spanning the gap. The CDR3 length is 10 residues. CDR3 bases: TGCAGTGCTAGTTACGGGACCCAGTACTTC. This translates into CSASYGTQYF.

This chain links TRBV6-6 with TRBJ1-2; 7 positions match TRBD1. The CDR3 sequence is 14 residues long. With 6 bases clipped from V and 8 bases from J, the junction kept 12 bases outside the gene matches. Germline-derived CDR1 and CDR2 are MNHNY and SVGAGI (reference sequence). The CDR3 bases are TGTGCCAGCAGACCCCTTAGACAGGGACGGGGCTACACCTTC. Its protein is CASRPLRQGRGYTF.

The CDR3 loop reads CASSLGWDGYTF. The CDR3 coding sequence is TGTGCCAGTAGTCTCGGGTGGGATGGCTACACCTTC. This rearrangement joins TRBV19 to TRBJ1-2; D gene ambiguous. Germline V CDR1 and CDR2: LNHDA, SQIVND (reference sequence). V lost 5 bases, J lost 6 bases, and 10 bases lay in between. This CDR3 has 12 amino acids.

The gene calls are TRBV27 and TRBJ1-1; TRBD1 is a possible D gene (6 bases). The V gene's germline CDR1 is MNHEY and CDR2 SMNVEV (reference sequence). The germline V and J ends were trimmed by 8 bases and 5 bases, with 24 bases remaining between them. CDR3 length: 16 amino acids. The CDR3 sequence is CASSPGGAAGLTEAFF. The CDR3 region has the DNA TGTGCCAGCTCCCCCGGGGGGGCCGCGGGGCTGACTGAAGCTTTCTTT.

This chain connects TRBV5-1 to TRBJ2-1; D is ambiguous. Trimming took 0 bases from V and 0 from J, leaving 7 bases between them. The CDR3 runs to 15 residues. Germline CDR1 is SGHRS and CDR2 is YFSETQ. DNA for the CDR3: TGCGCCAGCAGCTTGGTGGCCCCCTCCTACAATGAGCAGTTCTTC. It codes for CASSLVAPSYNEQFF. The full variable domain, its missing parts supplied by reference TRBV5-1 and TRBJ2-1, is KAGVTQTPRYLIKTRGQQVTLSCSPISGHRSVSWYQQTPGQGLQFLFEYFSETQRNKGNFPGRFSGRQFSNSRSEMNVSTLELGDSALYLCASSLVAPSYNEQFFGPGTRLTVL.

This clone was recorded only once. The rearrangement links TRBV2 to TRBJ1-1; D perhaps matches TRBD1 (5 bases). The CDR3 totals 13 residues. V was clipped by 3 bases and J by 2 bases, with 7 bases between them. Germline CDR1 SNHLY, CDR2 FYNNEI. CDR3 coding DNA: TGTGCCAGCAGTGACGACAGCAACACTGAAGCTTTCTTT. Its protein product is CASSDDSNTEAFF.

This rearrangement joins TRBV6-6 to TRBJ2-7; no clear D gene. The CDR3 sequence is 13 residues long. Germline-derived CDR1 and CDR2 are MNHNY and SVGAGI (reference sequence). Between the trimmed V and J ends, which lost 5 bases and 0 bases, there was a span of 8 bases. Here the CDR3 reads CASSDVSSYEQYF. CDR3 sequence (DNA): TGTGCCAGCAGTGATGTGAGCTCCTACGAGCAGTACTTC.

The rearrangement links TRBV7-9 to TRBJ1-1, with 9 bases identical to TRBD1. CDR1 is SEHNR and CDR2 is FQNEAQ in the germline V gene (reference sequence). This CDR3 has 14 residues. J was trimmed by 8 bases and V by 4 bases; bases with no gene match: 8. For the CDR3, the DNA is TGTGCCAGCAGCTCCCGACAGGGGGGGGTCGAAGCTTTCTTT. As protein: CASSSRQGGVEAFF. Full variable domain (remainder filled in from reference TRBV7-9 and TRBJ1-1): DTGVSQNPRHKITKRGQNVTFRCDPISEHNRLYWYRQTLGQGPEFLTYFQNEAQLEKSRLLSDRFSAERPKGSFSTLEIQRTEQGDSAMYLCASSSRQGGVEAFFGQGTRLTVV.

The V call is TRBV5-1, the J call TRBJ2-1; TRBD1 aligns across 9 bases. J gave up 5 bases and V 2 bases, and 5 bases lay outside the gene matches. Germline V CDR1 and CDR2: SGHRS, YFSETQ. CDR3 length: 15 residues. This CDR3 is CASSFWDRDNNEQFF. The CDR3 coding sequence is TGCGCCAGCAGCTTTTGGGACAGGGACAACAATGAGCAGTTCTTC.

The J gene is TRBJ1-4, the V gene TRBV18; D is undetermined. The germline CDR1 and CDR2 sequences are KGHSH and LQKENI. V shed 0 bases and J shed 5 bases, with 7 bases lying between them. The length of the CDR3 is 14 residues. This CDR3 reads CASSPPDGNEKLFF. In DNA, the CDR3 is TGTGCCAGCTCACCACCGGACGGCAATGAAAAACTGTTTTTT.

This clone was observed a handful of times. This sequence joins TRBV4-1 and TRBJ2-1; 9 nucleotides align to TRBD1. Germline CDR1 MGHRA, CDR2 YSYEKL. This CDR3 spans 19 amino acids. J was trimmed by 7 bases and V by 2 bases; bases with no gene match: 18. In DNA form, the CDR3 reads TGCGCCAGCAGCCAAACTCCAGGCACGGGACAGGGTATAGGGAATGAGCAGTTCTTC. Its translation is CASSQTPGTGQGIGNEQFF.

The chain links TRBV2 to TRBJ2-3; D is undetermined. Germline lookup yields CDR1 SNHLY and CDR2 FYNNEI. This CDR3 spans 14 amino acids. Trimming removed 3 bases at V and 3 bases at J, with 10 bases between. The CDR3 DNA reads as TGTGCCAGCAGTGACAAGCAGTCGACAGATACGCAGTATTTT. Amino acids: CASSDKQSTDTQYF.